Below, 15 T cell receptor beta chains from the same sample are listed, as sequenced in a study of blood T cell repertoires in COVID-19. TCRdb's table, derived via immunoSEQ multiplex PCR, lists solely in-frame clones and lacks some. The table includes about 210,000 clones, around 80% detected once. The sample was peripheral blood. These receptors were obtained from a woman aged 45-65 years with acute or convalescent COVID-19.

The V call is TRBV19, the J call TRBJ1-3; D is undetermined. V lost 9 bases and J 0 bases, leaving 9 bases between the germline ends. This CDR3 has 13 residues. Germline loops: CDR1 LNHDA, CDR2 SQIVND (reference sequence). CDR3 in amino acids: CASRHLSGNTIYF. CDR3 DNA: TGTGCCAGCAGACATCTCTCTGGAAACACCATATATTTT.

To note about this clone: One junction end does not reproduce the germline sequence, and a read error may be involved. The chain couples TRBV7-7 to TRBJ2-1; tentative D call: TRBD2 (5 bases). There are 15 residues in the CDR3. The V gene's germline CDR1 is SSHAT and CDR2 FNYEAQ (reference sequence). CDR3 protein: CASSPRTRLSDEQFF. CDR3 DNA sequence: TGTGCTAGCAGCCCCAGGACTCGGTTGTCGGATGAGCAGTTCTTC. Full variable domain (rest looked up from reference TRBV7-7 and TRBJ2-1): GAGVSQSPRYKVTKRGQDVTLRCDPISSHATLYWYQQALGQGPEFLTYFNYEAQPDKSGLPSDRFSAERPEGSISTLTIQRTEQRDSAMYRCASSPRTRLSDEQFFGPGTRLTVL.

The chain couples TRBV12-2 to TRBJ1-3. TRBV12-2 is given as a pseudogene. This CDR3 spans 15 amino acids. The CDR3 here is CASRLSGTFGNTIYF. The CDR3 region has the DNA TGTGCAAGTCGCTTGTCAGGGACTTTTGGAAACACCATATATTTT.

This rearrangement joins TRBV27 to TRBJ1-3; D not resolved. The germline V gene has CDR1 MNHEY and CDR2 SMNVEV (reference sequence). This CDR3 contains 14 residues. Deletions cut 4 bases from V and 4 bases from J, with 11 bases between. The CDR3 sequence is CASSSRAGGNTIYF. CDR3 DNA sequence: TGTGCCAGCAGTTCAAGGGCGGGAGGAAACACCATATATTTT.

The chain uses TRBV29-1 and TRBJ2-5; the match to TRBD2 covers 9 bases. Germline-derived CDR1 and CDR2 are SQVTM and ANQGSEA. V lost 4 bases, J lost 1 base, and 1 base stayed unmatched. The CDR3 is made up of 13 amino acids. The CDR3 here is CSVGGGGQETQYF. The CDR3 region has the DNA TGCAGCGTTGGCGGGGGGGGCCAAGAGACCCAGTACTTC.

This clone was recorded a few times. The rearrangement links TRBV14 to TRBJ2-3; 14 bases are shared with TRBD2. Losses at the gene ends were 5 bases for V and 5 bases for J; bases not matched to a gene: 9. CDR3 size: 17 residues. CDR1 SGHDN and CDR2 FVKESK come from the germline V gene. The CDR3 nucleotides are TGTGCCAGCAGCGGCCCGGGACTAGCGGGAGTAAGAGATACGCAGTATTTT. It encodes CASSGPGLAGVRDTQYF.

Remarks on this clone: Its ends do not fully match the called genes, so a read error is possible. The rearrangement joins TRBV7-7 to TRBJ2-5; 9 nucleotides line up with TRBD2. The CDR3 is 14 residues long. The germline V gene has CDR1 SSHAT and CDR2 FNYEAQ (reference sequence). The CDR3 loop is CASSLAGEGETQYF. For the CDR3, the DNA is TGTGCTAGCAGCTTAGCGGGAGAAGGGGAGACCCAGTACTTC.

Remarks on this clone: This CDR3 is missing its conserved last phenylalanine or tryptophan, likely due to a read error. The limits of the CDR3 on the DNA are not certain, so only TCRdb's listed CDR3 is given. The J gene is TRBJ1-1, the V gene TRBV6-2 or TRBV6-3. The CDR3 is 10 residues long, ends included. Germline V lookup: CDR1 MNHEY, CDR2 SVGEGT. The CDR3 is CASSYRRVFC.

The chain couples TRBV9 to TRBJ1-2; D possibly corresponds to TRBD1 (5 bases). The CDR3 sequence is 13 residues long. Germline V gene data show CDR1 as SGDLS and CDR2 as YYNGEE. Trimming took off 0 bases at V and 8 bases at J, with 11 bases between the two ends. The CDR3 loop reads CASSVAQGGGYTF. In DNA, the CDR3 is TGTGCCAGCAGCGTAGCTCAGGGCGGAGGCTACACCTTC.

The V gene is TRBV3-1 (or the pseudogene TRBV3-2), the J gene TRBJ2-4, with 7 bases aligning to TRBD1. The CDR3 has 14 residues. Germline-derived CDR1 and CDR2 are LGHDT and YNNKEL (reference sequence). With 5 bases clipped from V and 6 bases from J, the junction kept 7 bases outside the gene matches. The CDR3 here is CASSFRQGRNIQYF. The DNA of the CDR3 is TGTGCCAGCAGCTTCCGACAGGGCCGAAACATTCAGTACTTC.

The V call is TRBV19, the J call TRBJ2-3; 11 bases agree with TRBD1. With 5 bases clipped from V and 5 bases from J, the junction kept 9 bases outside the gene matches. The germline V gene encodes CDR1 LNHDA and CDR2 SQIVND (reference sequence). This CDR3 contains 16 residues. CDR3 sequence (DNA): TGTGCCAGTAGTCCCCCCGGGACAGGGGGTGAAGATACGCAGTATTTT. Encoded protein: CASSPPGTGGEDTQYF.

This clone was found a few times. This chain connects TRBV27 to TRBJ1-6; D remains unclear. Germline V gives CDR1 MNHEY, CDR2 SMNVEV (reference sequence). Deletions cut 3 bases from V and 0 bases from J, with 3 bases between. The CDR3 is 14 amino acids. CDR3 in DNA: TGTGCCAGCAGTTTTAGCTCCTATAATTCACCCCTCCACTTT. Amino acids: CASSFSSYNSPLHF.

The chain recombines TRBV27 with TRBJ1-6; D not certain. The germline V gene has CDR1 MNHEY and CDR2 SMNVEV (reference sequence). V was cut by 5 bases and J by 5 bases, with 16 bases left in between. The CDR3 runs to 16 residues. CDR3 in DNA: TGTGCCAGCAGTCTCGGGTGGCAGCGAAATAATTCACCCCTCCACTTT. This sequence encodes CASSLGWQRNNSPLHF.

The CDR3 sequence: CASSRGLVFGYEQYF. The CDR3 bases are TGTGCCAGCAGCCGAGGACTAGTTTTTGGCTACGAGCAGTACTTC. The V gene is TRBV7-8, the J gene TRBJ2-7; 7 nucleotides match TRBD2. V shed 5 bases, J shed 3 bases, and the junction held 10 bases outside the gene matches. Germline V lookup: CDR1 SGHVS, CDR2 FQNEAQ. The CDR3 is 15 amino acids.

This clone has just a few counts. The J gene is TRBJ1-2, the V gene TRBV7-2, with unresolved D. Germline-derived CDR1 and CDR2 are SGHTA and FQGNSA. V gave up 3 bases and J gave up 0 bases, with 8 bases separating them. The CDR3 extends over 14 amino acids. DNA of the CDR3: TGTGCCAGCAGCTTCACCACAGCTAACTATGGCTACACCTTC. It codes for CASSFTTANYGYTF.